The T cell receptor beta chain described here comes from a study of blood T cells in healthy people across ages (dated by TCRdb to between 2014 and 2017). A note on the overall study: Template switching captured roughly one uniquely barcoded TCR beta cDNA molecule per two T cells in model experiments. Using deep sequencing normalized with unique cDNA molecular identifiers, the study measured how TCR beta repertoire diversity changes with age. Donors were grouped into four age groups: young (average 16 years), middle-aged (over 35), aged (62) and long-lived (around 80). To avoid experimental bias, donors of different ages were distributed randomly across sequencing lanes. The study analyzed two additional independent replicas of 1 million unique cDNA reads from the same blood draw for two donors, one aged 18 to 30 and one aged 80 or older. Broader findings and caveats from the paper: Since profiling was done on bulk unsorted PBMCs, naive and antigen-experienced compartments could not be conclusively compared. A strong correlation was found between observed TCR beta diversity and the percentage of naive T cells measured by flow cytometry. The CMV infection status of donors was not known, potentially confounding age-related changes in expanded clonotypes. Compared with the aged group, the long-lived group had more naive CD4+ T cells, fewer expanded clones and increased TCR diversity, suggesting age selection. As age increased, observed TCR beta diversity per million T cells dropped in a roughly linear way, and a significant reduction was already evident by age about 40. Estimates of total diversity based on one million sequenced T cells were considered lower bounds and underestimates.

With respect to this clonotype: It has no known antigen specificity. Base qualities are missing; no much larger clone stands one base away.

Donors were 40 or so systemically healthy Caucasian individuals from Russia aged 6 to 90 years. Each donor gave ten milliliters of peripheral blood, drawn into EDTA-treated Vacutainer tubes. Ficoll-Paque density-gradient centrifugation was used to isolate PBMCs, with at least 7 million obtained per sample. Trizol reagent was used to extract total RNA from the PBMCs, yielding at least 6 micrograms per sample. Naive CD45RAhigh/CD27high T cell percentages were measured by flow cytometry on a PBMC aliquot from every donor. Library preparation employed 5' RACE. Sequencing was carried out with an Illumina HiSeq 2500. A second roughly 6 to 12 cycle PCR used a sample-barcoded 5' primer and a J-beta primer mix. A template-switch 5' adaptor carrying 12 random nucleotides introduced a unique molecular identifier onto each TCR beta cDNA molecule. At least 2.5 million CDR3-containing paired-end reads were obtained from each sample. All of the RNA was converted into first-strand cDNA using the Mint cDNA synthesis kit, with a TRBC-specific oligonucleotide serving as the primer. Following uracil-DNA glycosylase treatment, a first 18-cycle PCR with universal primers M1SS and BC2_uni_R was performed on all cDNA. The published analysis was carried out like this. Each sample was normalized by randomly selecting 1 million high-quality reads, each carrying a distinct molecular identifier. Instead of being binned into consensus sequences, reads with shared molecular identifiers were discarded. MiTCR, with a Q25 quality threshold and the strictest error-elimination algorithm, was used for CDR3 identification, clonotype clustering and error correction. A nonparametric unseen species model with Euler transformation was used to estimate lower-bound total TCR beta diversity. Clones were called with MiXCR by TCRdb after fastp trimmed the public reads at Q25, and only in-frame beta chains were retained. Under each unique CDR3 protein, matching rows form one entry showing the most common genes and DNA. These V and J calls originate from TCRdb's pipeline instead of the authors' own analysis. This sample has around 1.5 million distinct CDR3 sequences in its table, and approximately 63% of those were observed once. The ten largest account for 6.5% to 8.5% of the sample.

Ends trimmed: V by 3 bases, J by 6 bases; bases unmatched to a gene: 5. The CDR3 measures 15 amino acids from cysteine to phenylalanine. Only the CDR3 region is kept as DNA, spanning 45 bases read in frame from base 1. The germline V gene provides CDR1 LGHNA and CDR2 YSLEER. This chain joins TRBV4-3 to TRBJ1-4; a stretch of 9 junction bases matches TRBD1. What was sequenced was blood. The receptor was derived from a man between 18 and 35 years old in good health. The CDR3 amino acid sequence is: CASSHEGQGDEKLFF. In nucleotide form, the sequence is TGCGCCAGCAGCCATGAGGGACAGGGTGATGAAAAACTGTTTTTT.